The 22 T cell receptor beta chains presented below share a single source sample, sequenced in a study of beta chain features in type 1 diabetes. Sequencing targeted expressed TCRB transcripts, as all isolated RNA had been reverse transcribed. The repertoire was sequenced with immunoSEQ multiplex PCR; TCRdb's copy has only in-frame clones and lacks some. This sample has some 410,000 clones, with more than 11% found just once. Material for sequencing was naive CD4+ T cells from blood. These receptors all come from a man in his thirties or forties in good health.

The rearrangement uses TRBV7-6 and TRBJ1-6; D might be TRBD1 (5 bases). V lost 0 bases and J lost 6, with 12 bases in between. Germline V gene sequence: CDR1 SGHVS, CDR2 FNYEAQ. The CDR3 totals 16 residues. The CDR3 loop reads CASSLASGGVNSPLHF. Written as DNA, the CDR3 is TGTGCCAGCAGCTTAGCGTCGGGAGGGGTTAATTCACCCCTCCACTTT.

The sample holds a few counts of this clone. This CDR3 reads CASRMTGAGTEAFF. Here the CDR3 DNA reads TGTGCCAGCCGTATGACAGGGGCTGGAACTGAAGCTTTCTTT. The V gene is TRBV6-6, the J gene TRBJ1-1, with 8 positions matching TRBD1. J gave up 5 bases and V 8 bases, and 10 bases lay outside the gene matches. Looked up from germline, CDR1 is MNHNY and CDR2 is SVGAGI (reference sequence). The CDR3 contains 14 residues.

The chain employs TRBV5-1 and TRBJ2-5; D unresolved. The V end was cut by 0 bases, the J end by 0 bases, with 9 bases between. Per germline, CDR1 SGHRS and CDR2 YFSETQ. The CDR3 totals 15 residues. Here the CDR3 reads CASSLGPTYQETQYF. In DNA, the CDR3 is TGCGCCAGCAGCTTGGGACCTACGTACCAAGAGACCCAGTACTTC.

This sequence joins TRBV7-9 and TRBJ2-3; D call uncertain. Per the germline V gene, CDR1 is SEHNR and CDR2 is FQNEAQ (reference sequence). The V gene lost 1 base and the J gene lost 2 bases, with 19 bases spanning the gap. There are 18 residues in the CDR3. CDR3 residues: CASSLVIRKSLHTDTQYF. As DNA, the CDR3 is TGTGCCAGCAGCTTAGTGATTCGCAAGAGTCTTCACACAGATACGCAGTATTTT. Full variable domain (outside the CDR3, taken from reference TRBV7-9 and TRBJ2-3): DTGVSQNPRHKITKRGQNVTFRCDPISEHNRLYWYRQTLGQGPEFLTYFQNEAQLEKSRLLSDRFSAERPKGSFSTLEIQRTEQGDSAMYLCASSLVIRKSLHTDTQYFGPGTRLTVL.

The chain employs TRBV6-1 and TRBJ2-7, with a weak D call TRBD1 (5 bases). CDR1 and CDR2 (germline): MNHNS, SASEGT. The CDR3 loop spans 11 amino acids. V shed 4 bases and J shed 9 bases, with 10 bases lying between them. The CDR3 sequence: CASSAQGWQYF. The CDR3 DNA reads as TGTGCCAGCAGTGCTCAGGGCTGGCAGTACTTC.

This clone was seen ten or more times. Additional DNA sequences in this sample encode the identical CDR3. The rearrangement links TRBV7-9 to TRBJ2-5; no firm D call. This CDR3 comprises 11 residues. The V end was cut by 3 bases, the J end by 5 bases, with 4 bases between. Germline-derived CDR1 and CDR2 are SEHNR and FQNEAQ (reference sequence). CDR3 coding DNA: TGTGCCAGCAGCTTGAAGGAGACCCAGTACTTC. Translation gives CASSLKETQYF.

The sample holds a few counts of this clone. The V and J genes are TRBV29-1 and TRBJ1-1; D is unresolved. The length of the CDR3 is 12 residues. Trimming removed 6 bases from V and 3 bases from J, with 11 bases in between. Germline loops: CDR1 SQVTM, CDR2 ANQGSEA. CDR3: CSVPEYDTEAFF. The CDR3 bases are TGCAGCGTCCCCGAGTACGACACTGAAGCTTTCTTT.

In this sample, this clone turned up a few times. The V call is TRBV4-3, the J call TRBJ2-3; D is uncertain. Per germline, CDR1 LGHNA and CDR2 YSLEER. This CDR3 is built from 14 residues. V lost 1 base, J lost 3 bases, and 8 bases lay in between. In nucleotides, the CDR3 is TGCGCCAGCAGCCAAGGCGTTAGAACAGATACGCAGTATTTT. This gives the protein CASSQGVRTDTQYF.

This clone was found a few times. J is TRBJ1-4 and V is TRBV7-9, with TRBD1 identical over 8 bases. V lost 10 bases and J lost 6; bases outside the gene matches: 7. This CDR3 contains 13 residues. The germline V gene has CDR1 SEHNR and CDR2 FQNEAQ (reference sequence). The CDR3 nucleotides are TGTGCCATTCAGGGGGCGTGGGATGAAAAACTGTTTTTT. Amino acids: CAIQGAWDEKLFF.

This chain connects TRBV7-6 to TRBJ1-4, with no clear D. Germline V gene sequence: CDR1 SGHVS, CDR2 FNYEAQ. The CDR3 runs 19 residues. V lost 3 bases and J lost 7, with 27 bases in between. The CDR3 bases are TGTGCCAGCAGCTTCTCCTTGAGGACGACTCCCCTCTTGGGTGAAAAACTGTTTTTT. This encodes CASSFSLRTTPLLGEKLFF.

The chain carries TRBV7-9 and TRBJ1-5; D not resolved. This CDR3 is built from 13 residues. Germline-derived CDR1 and CDR2 are SEHNR and FQNEAQ (reference sequence). V lost 5 bases, J lost 4 bases, and 9 bases lay in between. The CDR3 region is CASSEDGNQPQHF. In DNA form, the CDR3 reads TGTGCCAGCAGCGAGGACGGTAATCAGCCCCAGCATTTT.

This clone came up a few times. This rearrangement joins TRBV5-4 to TRBJ2-3; 14 bases are shared with TRBD2. With V trimmed by 4 bases and J by 0 bases, 10 bases remained unmatched. Germline CDR1 SGHNT, CDR2 YYREEE (reference sequence). The length of the CDR3 is 19 residues. The CDR3 spells CASSQLGGLAGASTDTQYF. The CDR3 coding sequence is TGTGCCAGCAGCCAGCTCGGGGGACTAGCGGGGGCCAGCACAGATACGCAGTATTTT.

This chain joins TRBV15 and TRBJ2-7; 7 bases are a match to TRBD1. V was clipped by 0 bases and J by 6 bases; unmatched bases: 14. The germline V gene has CDR1 LNHNV and CDR2 YYDKDF (reference sequence). The CDR3 length is 17 residues. The CDR3 region has the DNA TGTGCCACCAGCAGAGATAGGGTGCGACAGGGCGGCTCCGAGCAGTACGTC. Translated, it gives CATSRDRVRQGGSEQYV.

The rearrangement uses TRBV30 and TRBJ2-1; D is unresolved. The germline CDR1 and CDR2 sequences are GTSNPN and SVGIG (reference sequence). This CDR3 has 14 residues. The germline V and J ends were trimmed by 3 bases and 5 bases, with 14 bases remaining between them. The chain's CDR3 is CAWSPGRKHNEQFF. The CDR3 bases are TGTGCCTGGAGCCCCGGCCGTAAACACAATGAGCAGTTCTTC.

In its sample, this clone was seen a few times. This chain joins TRBV7-9 and TRBJ1-5; no reliable D call. CDR1 and CDR2 from the germline V gene are SEHNR and FQNEAQ (reference sequence). V was trimmed by 5 bases and J by 8 bases, leaving 16 bases between them. This CDR3 is built from 14 residues. In DNA, the CDR3 is TGTGCCAGCAGCCCCGGGTCTCCCCGTGAGCCCCAGCATTTT. It translates to CASSPGSPREPQHF.

This clone has only a few counts. The chain employs TRBV30 and TRBJ1-1; TRBD1 aligns across 8 bases. The germline V gene has CDR1 GTSNPN and CDR2 SVGIG (reference sequence). V lost 5 bases and J lost 9; bases outside the gene matches: 8. CDR3 length: 12 residues. CDR3 in DNA: TGTGCCTGGGGAAGGGACAGGACGAAAGCTTTCTTT. Its protein product is CAWGRDRTKAFF.

This clone was seen a few times. The chain is built from TRBV4-2 and TRBJ2-7; TRBD2 might be the D (6 bases). V dropped 7 bases and J dropped 6 bases, with 16 bases sitting between them. Germline V gene lookup returns CDR1 LGHNA and CDR2 YNFKEQ. The CDR3 runs 13 residues. The CDR3: CASTGVSRGEQYV. In DNA, the CDR3 is TGTGCCAGCACCGGGGTGTCGCGGGGCGAGCAGTACGTC.

The gene calls are TRBV6-1 and TRBJ2-1, with TRBD2 identical over 12 bases. The germline V gene encodes CDR1 MNHNS and CDR2 SASEGT. This CDR3 is 16 amino acids long. V gave up 0 bases and J gave up 10 bases; unmatched junction bases: 7. The CDR3 DNA reads as TGTGCCAGCAGTGAAGCCGCGGGACTAGCGGGCAACGAGCAGTTCTTC. Encoded protein: CASSEAAGLAGNEQFF.

This clone was observed a handful of times. The V call is TRBV9, the J call TRBJ2-2, with unresolved D. This CDR3 has 12 amino acids. Germline V gene sequence: CDR1 SGDLS, CDR2 YYNGEE. V gave up 0 bases and J gave up 8 bases, with 5 bases separating them. CDR3 amino acids: CASSVVGGELFF. In DNA form, the CDR3 reads TGTGCCAGCAGCGTAGTTGGAGGGGAGCTGTTTTTT.

This clone was seen more than once but under ten times. V usage is TRBV30 and J usage is TRBJ1-4, with D possibly matching TRBD1 (6 bases). This CDR3 has 16 residues. The germline V gene encodes CDR1 GTSNPN and CDR2 SVGIG (reference sequence). V was trimmed by 2 bases and J by 2 bases, leaving 15 bases between them. The CDR3 bases are TGTGCCTGGAGTTGGGGAAGGGGGAAGACTAATGAAAAACTGTTTTTT. Translating it yields CAWSWGRGKTNEKLFF.

This clone has more than one count but fewer than ten. The chain recombines TRBV2 with TRBJ2-5; TRBD2 matches 14 bases. Germline CDR1 and CDR2: SNHLY and FYNNEI. With V trimmed by 6 bases and J by 5 bases, 2 bases remained unmatched. There are 14 residues in the CDR3. The CDR3 DNA reads TGTGCCAGCAGACGGACTAGCGGGGGGGAGACCCAGTACTTC. As protein: CASRRTSGGETQYF.

V usage is TRBV25-1 and J usage is TRBJ1-1, with unresolved D. Germline lookup yields CDR1 MGHDK and CDR2 SYGVNS. The CDR3 has 11 residues. V lost 4 bases, J lost 5 bases, and 5 bases lay in between. The CDR3 coding sequence is TGTGCCAGCAGTGGGGGTACTGAAGCTTTCTTT. Encoded protein: CASSGGTEAFF.